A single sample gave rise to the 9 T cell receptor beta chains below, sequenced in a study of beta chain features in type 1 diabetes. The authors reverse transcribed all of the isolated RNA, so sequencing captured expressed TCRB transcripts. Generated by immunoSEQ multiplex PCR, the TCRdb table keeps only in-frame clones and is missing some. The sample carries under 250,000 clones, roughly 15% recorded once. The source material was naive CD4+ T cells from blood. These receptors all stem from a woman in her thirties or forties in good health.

CDR3 region: CASSLTGGRLETQYF. The CDR3 DNA sequence: TGTGCCAGCAGCTTAACGGGGGGCCGTCTAGAGACCCAGTACTTC. The V call is TRBV7-2, the J call TRBJ2-5; perhaps TRBD2 as D (7 bases). Trimming shortened V by 2 bases and J by 4 bases, and 14 bases separated the two germline ends. Germline V gives CDR1 SGHTA, CDR2 FQGNSA. There are 15 residues in the CDR3.

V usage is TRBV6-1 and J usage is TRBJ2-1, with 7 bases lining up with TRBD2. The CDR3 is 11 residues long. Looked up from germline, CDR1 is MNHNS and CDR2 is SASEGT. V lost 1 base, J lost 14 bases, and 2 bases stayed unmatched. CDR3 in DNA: TGTGCCAGCAGTGAAGTCCGGGAGGAGTTCTTC. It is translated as CASSEVREEFF.

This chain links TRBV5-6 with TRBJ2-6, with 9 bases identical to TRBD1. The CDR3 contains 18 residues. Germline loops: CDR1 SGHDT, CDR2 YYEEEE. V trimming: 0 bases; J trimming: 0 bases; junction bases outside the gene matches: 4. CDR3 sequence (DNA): TGTGCCAGCAGCTTGGGGACAGGGGCTTACTCTGGGGCCAACGTCCTGACTTTC. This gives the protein CASSLGTGAYSGANVLTF.

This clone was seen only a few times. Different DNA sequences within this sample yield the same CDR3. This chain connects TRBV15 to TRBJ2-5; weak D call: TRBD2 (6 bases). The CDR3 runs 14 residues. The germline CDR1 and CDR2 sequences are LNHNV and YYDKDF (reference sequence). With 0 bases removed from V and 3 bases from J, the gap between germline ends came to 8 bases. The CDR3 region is CATSRDRGKETQYF. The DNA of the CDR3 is TGTGCCACCAGCAGAGATCGGGGGAAAGAGACCCAGTACTTC.

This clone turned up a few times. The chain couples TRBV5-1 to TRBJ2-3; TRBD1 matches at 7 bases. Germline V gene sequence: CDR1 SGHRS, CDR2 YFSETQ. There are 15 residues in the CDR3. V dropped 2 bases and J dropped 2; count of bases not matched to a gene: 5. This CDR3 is CASSFPGTDTDTQYF. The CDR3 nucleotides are TGCGCCAGCAGCTTTCCCGGGACAGACACAGATACGCAGTATTTT.

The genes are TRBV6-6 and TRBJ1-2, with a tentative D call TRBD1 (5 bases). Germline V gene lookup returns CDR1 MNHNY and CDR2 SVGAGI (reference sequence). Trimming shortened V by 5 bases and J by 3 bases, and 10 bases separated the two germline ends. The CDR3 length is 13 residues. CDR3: CASSGDSHYGYTF. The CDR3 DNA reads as TGTGCCAGCAGTGGTGACAGCCACTATGGCTACACCTTC.

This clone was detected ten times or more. CDR3 coding DNA: TGTGCCAGCAGCGGGACTAGCGAGCAGTACTTC. Its protein product is CASSGTSEQYF. The V and J genes are TRBV27 and TRBJ2-7; 8 bases are a match to TRBD2. Per germline, CDR1 MNHEY and CDR2 SMNVEV (reference sequence). The CDR3 spans 11 residues. Losses at the gene ends were 6 bases for V and 6 bases for J; bases not matched to a gene: 1.

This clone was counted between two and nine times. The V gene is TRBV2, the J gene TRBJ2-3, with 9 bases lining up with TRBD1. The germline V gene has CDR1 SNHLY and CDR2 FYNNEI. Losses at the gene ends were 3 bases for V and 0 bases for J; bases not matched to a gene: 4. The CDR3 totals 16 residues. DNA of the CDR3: TGTGCCAGCAGTGACCTGGGACAGGGTAGCACAGATACGCAGTATTTT. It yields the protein CASSDLGQGSTDTQYF.

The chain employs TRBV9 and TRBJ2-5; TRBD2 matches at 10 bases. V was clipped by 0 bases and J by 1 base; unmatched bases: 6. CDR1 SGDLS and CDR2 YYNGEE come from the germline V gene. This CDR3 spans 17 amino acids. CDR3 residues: CASSVAVQRGGQETQYF. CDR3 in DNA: TGTGCCAGCAGCGTAGCTGTCCAGCGGGGGGGCCAAGAGACCCAGTACTTC.